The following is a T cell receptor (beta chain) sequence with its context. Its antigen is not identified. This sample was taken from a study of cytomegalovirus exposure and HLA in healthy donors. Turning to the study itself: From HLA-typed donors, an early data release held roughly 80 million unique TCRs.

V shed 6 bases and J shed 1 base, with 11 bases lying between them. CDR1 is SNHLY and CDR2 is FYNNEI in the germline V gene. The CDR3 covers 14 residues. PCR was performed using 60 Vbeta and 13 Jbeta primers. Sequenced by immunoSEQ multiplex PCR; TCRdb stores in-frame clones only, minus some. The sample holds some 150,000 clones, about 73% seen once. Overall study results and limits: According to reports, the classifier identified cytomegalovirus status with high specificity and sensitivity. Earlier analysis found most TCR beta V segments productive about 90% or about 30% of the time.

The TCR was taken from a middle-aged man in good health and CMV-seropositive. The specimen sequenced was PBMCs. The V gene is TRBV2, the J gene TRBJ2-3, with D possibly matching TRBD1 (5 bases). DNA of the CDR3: TGTGCCAGCAGAGAAACGACAGGCACAGATACGCAGTATTTT. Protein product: CASRETTGTDTQYF. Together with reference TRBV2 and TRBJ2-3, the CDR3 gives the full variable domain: EPEVTQTPSHQVTQMGQEVILRCVPISNHLYFYWYRQILGQKVEFLVSFYNNEISEKSEIFDDQFSVERPDGSNFTLKIRSTKLEDSAMYFCASRETTGTDTQYFGPGTRLTVL.